A single sample gave rise to the 31 T cell receptor beta chains below, sequenced in a study of T-cell reconstitution after alpha-beta-depleted transplantation in children. For TCRbeta, the library was prepared with unique molecular identifiers. Using its own MiXCR run on the PCR reads, TCRdb lists one record per CDR3 protein. Here the sample spans 600,000 or so distinct CDR3 sequences, roughly 23% being singletons. Sequencing used PBMCs, mostly from graft donor cells, obtained 360 days after TCRalphabeta/CD19-depleted stem cell transplant. These receptors all stem from a boy under two years old who had a stem cell transplant for acute myeloid leukemia, so the T cells may come from the graft donor.

This clonotype was counted many times. V usage is TRBV9 and J usage is TRBJ2-7, with TRBD1 matching over 7 bases. Germline CDR1 and CDR2: SGDLS and YYNGEE. The CDR3 is 13 amino acids. Unmatched junction bases numbered 7, after V lost 7 bases and J lost 3 bases. The CDR3 loop is CASGRTGYYEQYF. In DNA, the CDR3 is TGTGCCAGCGGAAGGACAGGTTACTACGAGCAGTACTTC.

This clonotype was detected a few times. This rearrangement joins TRBV29-1 to TRBJ1-4; tentatively, D is TRBD1 (6 bases). The V gene lost 4 bases and the J gene lost 4 bases, with 7 bases spanning the gap. Germline V lookup: CDR1 SQVTM, CDR2 ANQGSEA. The CDR3 is 12 residues long. CDR3: CSVGQVNEKLFF. In DNA, the CDR3 is TGCAGCGTTGGACAGGTTAATGAAAAACTGTTTTTT.

This clonotype was seen more than once but under ten times. This chain links TRBV9 with TRBJ2-1, with 10 bases matching TRBD2. The germline CDR1 and CDR2 sequences are SGDLS and YYNGEE. The CDR3 is 16 residues long. Trimming took 4 bases from V and 0 from J; bases not matched to a gene: 4. The CDR3: CASSSSGGSSYNEQFF. CDR3 bases: TGTGCCAGCAGCTCTAGCGGGGGTTCCTCCTACAATGAGCAGTTCTTC.

V is TRBV7-3 and J is TRBJ2-3, with a possible D match to TRBD2 (6 bases). CDR3 size: 15 residues. Germline V gives CDR1 SGHTA, CDR2 FQGTGA. Trimming stripped 6 bases from V and 4 bases from J, with 17 bases between. Here the CDR3 reads CASRLGGGSADTQYF. In nucleotides, the CDR3 is TGTGCCAGCAGATTGGGCGGAGGGAGTGCAGATACGCAGTATTTT.

This sequence joins TRBV4-3 and TRBJ2-7, with 7 bases identical to TRBD1. Germline loops: CDR1 LGHNA, CDR2 YSLEER. V gave up 4 bases and J gave up 3 bases; unmatched junction bases: 9. CDR3 length equals 15 residues. The CDR3 DNA is TGCGCCAGCAGCCGAGTAAGGGACAGACTCTACGAGCAGTACTTC. This sequence encodes CASSRVRDRLYEQYF.

This clonotype has only a few counts. The V call is TRBV7-2, the J call TRBJ2-3, with 7 bases aligning to TRBD1. This CDR3 is 15 amino acids long. Trimming at V came to 3 bases and at J to 4 bases, leaving 7 bases not matched to a gene. The germline gives CDR1 SGHTA, CDR2 FQGNSA. The DNA of the CDR3 is TGTGCCAGCAGCTTTACAGGGGTGAGGGCAGATACGCAGTATTTT. Protein: CASSFTGVRADTQYF.

There are a few counts of this clonotype. The chain combines TRBV9 with TRBJ2-7, with D maybe TRBD1 (6 bases). CDR3 length: 15 residues. Per the germline V gene, CDR1 is SGDLS and CDR2 is YYNGEE. Trimming took 3 bases from V and 1 from J, leaving 14 bases between them. The CDR3 region is CASSEQGVPSYEQYV. Written as DNA, the CDR3 is TGTGCCAGCAGCGAACAGGGTGTTCCGTCCTACGAGCAGTACGTC.

The V call is TRBV20-1, the J call TRBJ2-7, with D perhaps assigned TRBD1 or TRBD2 (5 bases each). V was shortened by 3 bases and J by 3 bases, with 12 bases between the two germline ends. CDR1 is DFQATT and CDR2 is SNEGSKA in the germline V gene (reference sequence). CDR3 length: 13 amino acids. The CDR3 region is CSARPGDGYEQYV. CDR3 nucleotides: TGCAGTGCTAGGCCCGGGGACGGCTACGAGCAGTACGTC.

Many counts were recorded for this clonotype. The V gene is TRBV6-5, the J gene TRBJ2-1, with 12 positions matching TRBD2. Germline CDR1 is MNHEY and CDR2 is SVGAGI. V shed 6 bases, J shed 7 bases, and the junction held 10 bases outside the gene matches. This CDR3 has 16 amino acids. The CDR3 is CASSLAGGLRRNEQFF. The CDR3 DNA reads as TGTGCCAGCAGCCTAGCGGGGGGGCTGAGGAGGAATGAGCAGTTCTTC.

J is TRBJ2-7 and V is TRBV20-1; 7 nucleotides line up with TRBD1. Germline CDR1 DFQATT, CDR2 SNEGSKA (reference sequence). J was trimmed by 4 bases and V by 4 bases; bases with no gene match: 4. This CDR3 spans 12 amino acids. CDR3 protein: CSAKPGQYEQYF. The DNA for the CDR3 is TGCAGTGCTAAACCGGGACAGTACGAGCAGTACTTC.

The chain recombines TRBV12-3 or TRBV12-4 with TRBJ2-7; 14 nucleotides align to TRBD2. The junction had 2 bases not matched to a gene; V was cut back by 1 base and J by 0 bases. This CDR3 contains 17 residues. Written as DNA, the CDR3 is TGTGCCAGCAGTTTAGTTGGACTAGCGGGGGGCTCCTACGAGCAGTACTTC. Protein sequence: CASSLVGLAGGSYEQYF.

This clonotype was seen a few times. This rearrangement joins TRBV20-1 to TRBJ2-3; no clear D gene. V dropped 3 bases and J dropped 0 bases, with 10 bases sitting between them. Germline V gene lookup returns CDR1 DFQATT and CDR2 SNEGSKA (reference sequence). This CDR3 contains 14 residues. The CDR3 nucleotides read TGCAGTGCTAGTCACGGCACTAGCACAGATACGCAGTATTTT. The encoded protein is CSASHGTSTDTQYF.

The chain couples TRBV2 to TRBJ2-3; D not certain. The CDR3 sequence is 14 residues long. V shed 2 bases and J shed 2 bases, with 8 bases lying between them. Germline V gene lookup returns CDR1 SNHLY and CDR2 FYNNEI. The CDR3 region is CASSEMPFTDTQYF. DNA of the CDR3: TGTGCCAGCAGTGAAATGCCTTTCACAGATACGCAGTATTTT.

The V gene is TRBV5-1, the J gene TRBJ2-7; the match to TRBD1 covers 8 bases. Germline assignment: CDR1 SGHRS and CDR2 YFSETQ. The CDR3 length is 14 residues. J lost 3 bases, V lost 3 bases, and 5 bases had no gene match. The CDR3: CASSSTGGGYEQYF. DNA of the CDR3: TGCGCCAGCAGCTCTACAGGGGGAGGCTACGAGCAGTACTTC.

This clonotype was counted only a few times. V usage is TRBV9 and J usage is TRBJ2-1; 12 bases agree with TRBD2. J gave up 4 bases and V 2 bases, and 4 bases lay outside the gene matches. Germline CDR1 is SGDLS and CDR2 is YYNGEE. This CDR3 contains 16 residues. The CDR3 nucleotides are TGTGCCAGCAGCGTGAGACTAGCGGGGGATTACAATGAGCAGTTCTTC. Its protein is CASSVRLAGDYNEQFF.

This clonotype was counted a few times. The chain recombines TRBV12-3 or TRBV12-4 with TRBJ1-2; 7 nucleotides match TRBD1. This CDR3 is built from 13 residues. The junction had 5 bases not matched to a gene; V was cut back by 3 bases and J by 7 bases. CDR3 nucleotides: TGTGCCAGCAGTTTGGAGGGGGCCGTTGGCTACACCTTC. Translated: CASSLEGAVGYTF.

Ten or more counts support this clonotype. The chain carries TRBV12-3 or TRBV12-4 and TRBJ1-1; D gene unclear. The CDR3 consists of 12 residues. Trimming took off 3 bases at V and 2 bases at J, with 4 bases between the two ends. The CDR3 is CASSLTNTEAFF. The CDR3 DNA sequence: TGTGCCAGCAGTTTGACAAACACTGAAGCTTTCTTT.

This clonotype has a handful of counts. CDR3 coding DNA: TGTGCCAGCAGCTTGACAGGGGTCGCGTACGAGCAGTACGTC. This codes for CASSLTGVAYEQYV. The rearrangement uses TRBV11-1 and TRBJ2-7; TRBD1 matches 8 bases. This CDR3 is 14 amino acids long. Germline loops: CDR1 SGHAT, CDR2 FQDESV (reference sequence). J gave up 4 bases and V 3 bases, and 5 bases lay outside the gene matches.

This clonotype has at least ten counts. This chain joins TRBV29-1 and TRBJ2-3; no clear D. Germline assignment: CDR1 SQVTM and CDR2 ANQGSEA. The CDR3 is 13 amino acids. V lost 1 base and J 5 bases, leaving 10 bases between the germline ends. The CDR3 DNA follows: TGCAGCGTTGAAGGGTTTTGGGTAGATACGCAGTATTTT. It encodes CSVEGFWVDTQYF.

This rearrangement joins TRBV7-2 to TRBJ2-3; D remains unclear. The CDR3 spans 16 residues. The germline V gene encodes CDR1 SGHTA and CDR2 FQGNSA. Trimming removed 0 bases from V and 1 base from J, with 11 bases in between. This chain's CDR3 is CASSLARSFGTDTQYF. CDR3 bases: TGTGCCAGCAGCTTAGCGCGGAGTTTTGGCACAGATACGCAGTATTTT.

In its sample, this clonotype was seen once. A much more abundant neighbour one base away suggests this may be a read error. The chain couples TRBV6-5 to TRBJ2-1; D tentatively fits TRBD1 or TRBD2 (5 bases each). Trimming pared 0 bases from V and 9 bases from J, leaving 6 bases between. Germline V lookup: CDR1 MNHEY, CDR2 SVGAGI. The CDR3 is made up of 12 amino acids. CDR3 nucleotides: TGTGCCAGCAGTTACTCTGGGACTGAGCAGTTCTTC. Translated, it gives CASSYSGTEQFF.

At least ten counts were recorded for this clonotype. The V call is TRBV7-9, the J call TRBJ2-7; tentatively, D is TRBD2 (6 bases). Germline CDR1 is SEHNR and CDR2 is FQNEAQ (reference sequence). The V end lost 0 bases, the J end lost 6 bases, and 15 bases lay between the germline ends. This CDR3 spans 15 amino acids. The CDR3 DNA is TGTGCCAGCAGCTTAGCAGTGGGACTCTTCGGCGAGCAGTACTTC. Protein product: CASSLAVGLFGEQYF.

Notes on this clonotype: A junction end diverges from the germline sequence, so it may reflect a read error. The CDR3, as DNA: TGCAGCGTTCATCCTCTAGCGGGGGGCACGGATACGCAGTATTTT. Its protein is CSVHPLAGGTDTQYF. This sequence joins TRBV29-1 and TRBJ2-3, with TRBD2 matching over 11 bases. Germline CDR1 and CDR2: SQVTM and ANQGSEA. CDR3 length: 15 amino acids.

This clonotype has a count of ten or more. This chain joins TRBV7-9 and TRBJ2-2; D unclear. V lost 5 bases and J 7 bases, leaving 11 bases between the germline ends. The CDR3 sequence is 13 residues long. Germline V CDR1 and CDR2: SEHNR, FQNEAQ (reference sequence). CDR3 protein: CASSPSIGGELFF. DNA of the CDR3: TGTGCCAGCAGCCCGAGTATCGGCGGGGAGCTGTTTTTT.

This clonotype was observed a single time. The chain joins TRBV11-2 to TRBJ2-7, with 9 bases lining up with TRBD1. The CDR3 spans 17 residues. The V gene end was trimmed by 4 bases and the J gene end by 0 bases; junction bases not matched to a gene: 10. Germline values: CDR1 SGHAT, CDR2 FQNNGV. CDR3 loop: CASSSFRGQGVSYEQYV. CDR3 sequence (DNA): TGTGCCAGCAGCTCCTTCCGGGGACAGGGAGTCTCCTACGAGCAGTACGTC.

This clonotype was seen just once. CDR3 sequence (DNA): TGTGCCAGCAGTTGGGACAGGGCCTCCGAGCAGTACGTC. Translating it yields CASSWDRASEQYV. This rearrangement joins TRBV28 to TRBJ2-7; 9 positions agree with TRBD1. Trimming removed 4 bases from V and 6 bases from J; junction bases left unmatched: 4. There are 13 residues in the CDR3. Germline V lookup: CDR1 MDHEN, CDR2 SYDVKM.

This clonotype was counted a few times. The chain has TRBV25-1 and TRBJ2-1; the D gene could be TRBD1 or TRBD2 (6 bases each). Germline V gene lookup returns CDR1 MGHDK and CDR2 SYGVNS. Trimming took 3 bases from V and 7 from J, leaving 13 bases between them. CDR3 length: 14 amino acids. The CDR3 DNA reads TGTGCCAGCAGTGACCGAAAAGGGGGGAATGAGCAGTTCTTC. Encoded protein: CASSDRKGGNEQFF.

This clonotype has more than one count but fewer than ten. The chain employs TRBV4-3 and TRBJ2-3; D is unresolved. The germline V gene has CDR1 LGHNA and CDR2 YSLEER. With 0 bases removed from V and 6 bases from J, the gap between germline ends came to 13 bases. This CDR3 has 15 amino acids. The CDR3 DNA reads TGCGCCAGCAGCCAAGACTCTCAGATGGAGGATACGCAGTATTTT. This gives the protein CASSQDSQMEDTQYF.

This clonotype was found many times. As DNA, the CDR3 is TGCAGTGCTAGTGACACCGGGTCCTACACAGATACGCAGTATTTT. Translation: CSASDTGSYTDTQYF. V and J are TRBV20-1 and TRBJ2-3; D not certain. The length of the CDR3 is 15 residues. CDR1 is DFQATT and CDR2 is SNEGSKA in the germline V gene (reference sequence). V was cut by 3 bases and J by 2 bases, with 15 bases left in between.

This chain links TRBV12-3 or TRBV12-4 with TRBJ2-1, with D tentatively TRBD1 or TRBD2 (6 bases each). The CDR3 length is 15 residues. Trimming removed 5 bases at V and 3 bases at J, with 14 bases between. The CDR3: CASSRLGGYYNEQFF. The CDR3 nucleotides read TGTGCCAGCAGTCGATTAGGGGGGTACTACAATGAGCAGTTCTTC.

This clonotype has more than one count but fewer than ten. The chain uses TRBV24-1 and TRBJ2-1; 7 nucleotides line up with TRBD1. Trimming at V came to 2 bases and at J to 5 bases, leaving 5 bases not matched to a gene. The CDR3 is 15 amino acids. Germline loops: CDR1 KGHDR, CDR2 SFDVKD. The CDR3 sequence is CATSDWGQSNNEQFF. The CDR3 region has the DNA TGTGCCACCAGTGATTGGGGACAGTCGAACAATGAGCAGTTCTTC.